This T cell receptor (beta chain) was found in a study of OX40 agonist ivuxolimab in advanced cancers. Looking at the study overall: Of mixed ages from 23 to 79 and averaging about 56 years, the group was 65% to 85% male. Findings and caveats of the study: On average, CD8+ T cells showed a greater number of expanded clones than CD4+.

Of note for this clone: The antigen remains undetermined.

The assay was immunoSEQ multiplex PCR, and TCRdb's table has in-frame clones only and misses some. This sample carries tens of thousands of clones, under 95% of them seen once, and the ten largest clones take under 0.4%. The CDR3 is 13 amino acids. The germline V gene encodes CDR1 MNHEY and CDR2 SMNVEV (reference sequence). V was clipped by 5 bases and J by 0 bases, with 7 bases between them. The chain uses TRBV27 and TRBJ1-1; tentatively, D is TRBD1 (5 bases). The source was CD4+ or CD8+ T cells sorted from blood, collected in a trial of the OX40 agonist ivuxolimab. The receptor's source is an adult with an advanced solid tumor such as melanoma, head and neck, liver or kidney cancer. The CDR3 DNA reads as TGTGCCAGCAGTAGACAGATGAACACTGAAGCTTTCTTT. Translating gives CASSRQMNTEAFF.